This T cell receptor beta chain was captured in a study of response to subunit inactivated influenza vaccine. CDR1 is SQVTM and CDR2 is ANQGSEA in the germline V gene. The length of the CDR3 is 15 residues. Trimming removed 5 bases at V and 1 base at J, with 16 bases between. TCRdb ran MiXCR on the RT-PCR reads and lists one entry per CDR3 protein. The sample records roughly 670,000 distinct CDR3 sequences, about 14% being singletons. Points from the study as a whole: A suggestion made by the authors is that each seasonal influenza vaccination recruits few new T cells.

This clonotype showed up just a few times. The antigen remains undetermined. This receptor was obtained from a man aged 50 to 59 who received an inactivated influenza vaccine. V usage is TRBV29-1 and J usage is TRBJ2-3; the D gene is possibly TRBD1 (6 bases). Sequences were derived from PBMCs from blood, sampled around 15 days before vaccination. The CDR3 DNA reads as TGCAGCGTTACACGGACAGTCTGGGGCACAGATACGCAGTATTTT. This codes for CSVTRTVWGTDTQYF.